These T cell receptor beta chains were read from a single sample in a study of breast tumors, draining lymph nodes, adjacent tissues. TCRdb redid the calling of the multiplex PCR reads with MiXCR, one entry per CDR3 protein. The sample gives approximately 280,000 distinct CDR3 sequences, 30% to 35% of which show up once; about 1% is in the top ten. The sample comprised axillary lymph node tissue. The source of these receptors is a female donor with breast cancer. Some clones in this sample may be carry-over from other donors' samples. The CDR3 runs from the conserved cysteine through the conserved F or W. D genes are given only for firm matches. Only part of the rows carry a size: once, few, many, or a class if the clone is expanded.

j_call v_call d_call clone_size cdr3_nt cdr3_aa
TRBJ1-2 TRBV4-1 TRBD1 many TGCGCCAGCAGTCAGGGGGTGCGTGACTATGGCTACACCTTC CASSQGVRDYGYTF
TRBJ2-2 TRBV19 TRBD1 . TGTGCCAGTAGCATCGGAGACAGGGGGCGCGCCGGGGAGCTGTTTTTT CASSIGDRGRAGELFF
TRBJ1-1 TRBV13 . . TGCGCCAGCAGCTTGCCCGGGTTTGGAGAGGCGAAGAACACTGAAGCTTTCTTT CASSLPGFGEAKNTEAFF
TRBJ2-5 TRBV4-2 TRBD2 many TGTGCCAGCAGGGGGGGGGTGGGGGAGACCCAGTACTTC CASRGGVGETQYF
TRBJ1-1 TRBV19 TRBD1 few TGTGCCAGTAGTCCCTCGGGACAGCTTGACACTGAAGCTTTCTTT CASSPSGQLDTEAFF
TRBJ2-1 TRBV24-1 TRBD1 many TGTGCCCCAGGAGACAGGGGTCTAAATAATGAGCAGTTCTTC CAPGDRGLNNEQFF
TRBJ1-5 TRBV6-2/TRBV6-3 . many TGTGCCAGCAGTTACGTACAAAGGGGTCAGCCCCAGCATTTT CASSYVQRGQPQHF
TRBJ2-2 TRBV6-2/TRBV6-3 TRBD2 few TGTGCCAGCGGGCGAGCGGGGCTCAGTCCCGGGGAGCTGTTTTTT CASGRAGLSPGELFF
TRBJ2-5 TRBV6-2/TRBV6-3 TRBD2 . TGTGCCAGCAGTTACCTTTACCCGTCTAGCGGGATACAAGAGACCCAGTACTTC CASSYLYPSSGIQETQYF
TRBJ1-4 TRBV6-2/TRBV6-3 . few TGTGCCAGCGGCCAGCGTCGAGAAAAACTGTTTTTT CASGQRREKLFF
TRBJ2-7 TRBV20-1 TRBD2 many TGCAGTGCCCCACAAAGCGGGAGGGCCTCCTACGAGCAGTACTTC CSAPQSGRASYEQYF
TRBJ2-1 TRBV29-1 TRBD1 many TGCAGCGTCGACAGGGTTTGGGGAAATGAGCAGTTCTTC CSVDRVWGNEQFF
TRBJ1-6 TRBV20-1 . many TGCAGTGCTAGAGATGGTCGGAATTCACCCCTCCACTTT CSARDGRNSPLHF
TRBJ2-5 TRBV3-1 TRBD2 few TGTGCCAGCAGCCCCGGACTAGCGGGAGGGCCCTCTATAGAGACCCAGTACTTC CASSPGLAGGPSIETQYF
TRBJ1-1 TRBV12-3/TRBV12-4 . . TGTGCCAGCAGTTACGATACAGGGTGGGCTTTCTTT CASSYDTGWAFF
TRBJ1-3 TRBV6-5 . many TGTGCCAGCAGTTACGGGACAATTGGAAACACCATATATTTT CASSYGTIGNTIYF
TRBJ2-3 TRBV25-1 TRBD2 many TGTGCCAGCACCGAAAGGCTAGCGGGAGGAACTAGCACAGATACGCAGTATTTT CASTERLAGGTSTDTQYF
TRBJ2-7 TRBV4-3 . many TGCGCCAGCAGCCAAGATCGGGAGCGGGAGCAGTACTTC CASSQDREREQYF
TRBJ1-2 TRBV2 . many TGTGCCAGCAGTGAAGGTCTTTCCATGAGGGGCTACACCTTC CASSEGLSMRGYTF
TRBJ2-7 TRBV6-1 TRBD1 few TGTGCCTATACAGGGGTTAAGAGTGGCGAGCAGTACTTC CAYTGVKSGEQYF
TRBJ2-7 TRBV20-1 TRBD2 once TGCAGTGCTGCCCCCGGGACTAGCTACGAGCAGTACTTC CSAAPGTSYEQYF
TRBJ2-3 TRBV7-3 . . TGTGCCGGCAGCTTCAGACTCGGAACAGATACGCAGTATTTT CAGSFRLGTDTQYF
TRBJ2-3 TRBV20-1 TRBD2 many TGCAGTGCTAGAGGCCGACTAGCGGGATCCGCTGATACGCAGTATTTT CSARGRLAGSADTQYF
TRBJ1-2 TRBV6-5 . . TGTGCCAGCAGTCACTCTCTCATCAACATGCCCCAATATGGCTACACCTTC CASSHSLINMPQYGYTF
TRBJ1-2 TRBV10-3 . many TGTGCCATCAGGGACGGATACTATGGCTACACCTTC CAIRDGYYGYTF
TRBJ1-4 TRBV12-3/TRBV12-4 TRBD1 many TGTGCCAGCAGTGGGACAGTCGAAAAACTGTTTTTT CASSGTVEKLFF
TRBJ2-5 TRBV20-1 . many TGCAGTGCTAGAGGGGACCTATTCTCCCAAGAGACCCAGTACTTC CSARGDLFSQETQYF
TRBJ2-3 TRBV20-1 . . TGCAGTGCTAGAGATCTAATGCGAGATACGCAGTATTTT CSARDLMRDTQYF
TRBJ2-7 TRBV10-3 . many TGTGCCATCAGCCGGACAGAGATCTACGAGCAGTACTTC CAISRTEIYEQYF
TRBJ2-7 TRBV6-1 TRBD2 many TGTGCCAGCAGTGAAGGCGGGAGCACCCACGAGCAGTACTTC CASSEGGSTHEQYF
TRBJ2-2 TRBV4-2 . many TGTGCCAGCACCAACAGTGAGGATACCGGGGAGCTGTTTTTT CASTNSEDTGELFF
TRBJ2-7 TRBV5-8 TRBD1 many TGTGCCAGCAGCTTGGTCGGGACAGGGGAGGAGCAGTACTTC CASSLVGTGEEQYF
TRBJ1-6 TRBV10-3 . . TGTGCCATCAGTGAGTCGGACAGAACGGGAAATCAACCCCTCCACTTT CAISESDRTGNQPLHF
TRBJ2-3 TRBV27 TRBD1 . TGTGCCAGCAGTTCGCGGTACGGGACAGGGGGCACAGATACGCAGTATTTT CASSSRYGTGGTDTQYF
TRBJ2-7 TRBV28 . . TGTGCCAGCAGTACAAAGGGGGTGAAGTTAGCCGAGCAGTACTTC CASSTKGVKLAEQYF
TRBJ2-5 TRBV6-6 . . TGTGCCAGCAGTCACTCGAGAGGTCAAGAGACCCAGTACTTC CASSHSRGQETQYF
TRBJ1-5 TRBV20-1 . many TGCAGTGCTAGAGACCCGAGGGGCGGGGGATATAGCAATCAGCCCCAGCATTTT CSARDPRGGGYSNQPQHF
TRBJ2-3 TRBV6-1 TRBD2 few TGTGCCAGCAGTGCACGGACTAGCGGTGGGACAGATACGCAGTATTTT CASSARTSGGTDTQYF
TRBJ1-2 TRBV3-1 TRBD1 many TGTGCCAGCAGCCAAGATCCTAGGACAGGGGGCTATGGCTACACCTTC CASSQDPRTGGYGYTF
TRBJ1-5 TRBV19 . many TGTGCCAGTAGTATAGGCGCGAATCAGCCCCAGCATTTT CASSIGANQPQHF
TRBJ2-6 TRBV18 . few TGTGCCAGCTCACCACCGGAAGGTACCTCTGGGGCCAACGTCCTGACTTTC CASSPPEGTSGANVLTF
TRBJ1-6 TRBV9 . many TGTGCCAGCAGCGGGGACGCTACTAATTCACCCCTCCACTTT CASSGDATNSPLHF